This TCR beta chain was sequenced in a study of CD8 T cells in Susac syndrome. RNA in amounts of about 0.45 to 1 ug was reverse transcribed with random hexamers. TCRdb redid the calling of the immunoSEQ multiplex PCR reads with MiXCR, one entry per CDR3 protein. This sample has just over 300,000 distinct CDR3 sequences, with roughly nine tenths found just once. This clonotype has a handful of counts. The sequence was collected from a human donor with multiple sclerosis. The sample taken for sequencing was CD4+ T cells from PBMCs.

The CDR3 DNA is TGTGCCAGCAGTTTCCACAGGGGAGGTGAAGCTTTCTTT. This gives the protein CASSFHRGGEAFF. The gene calls are TRBV6-1 and TRBJ1-1; 7 bases fit TRBD1. The CDR3 contains 13 residues. CDR1 and CDR2 (germline): MNHNS, SASEGT. The V gene end was trimmed by 5 bases and the J gene end by 7 bases; junction bases not matched to a gene: 7.